The rows below give T cell receptor beta chains drawn from one sample of a study of T cell responses to AZD1222 COVID-19 vaccine. TCRdb keeps only in-frame clones here, not all; method: immunoSEQ multiplex PCR. The table shows 84,000 or so clones, with around nine tenths occurring only once. The starting material was peripheral blood, obtained on day 0 of AZD1222 vaccination. All receptors come from an adult in good health. The CDR3 runs from the conserved cysteine through the conserved F or W. The D gene is left open where the match is weak. Where a row states a size, it is once, few, many or the class of an expanded clone; other rows omit it.

TRBV11-3,-,TRBD1,TRBJ2-3,TGTGCCAGCAGCTTAGGGGACAGTAGCACAGATACGCAGTATTTT,CASSLGDSSTDTQYF
TRBV4-2,-,-,TRBJ1-3,TGTGCCAGCAGCCAAGAGGCGTATGGAAACACCATATATTTT,CASSQEAYGNTIYF
TRBV3-1/TRBV3-2,-,-,TRBJ1-4,TGTGCCAGCAGCCGCCTGGACAGAGAAAAACTGTTTTTT,CASSRLDREKLFF
TRBV7-8,few,TRBD1,TRBJ1-5,TGTGCCAGCAGCTTAGGCAACCGCAGGGGGAGTCAGCCCCAGCATTTT,CASSLGNRRGSQPQHF
TRBV12-3/TRBV12-4,-,-,TRBJ1-5,TGTGCCAGCAGTTTATGGGGGAGTCAGCCCCAGCATTTT,CASSLWGSQPQHF
TRBV7-2,once,-,TRBJ2-4,TGTGCCAGCAGCGGGGACCTACCCAACATTCAGTACTTC,CASSGDLPNIQYF
TRBV3-1/TRBV3-2,-,-,TRBJ1-1,TGTGCCAGCAGCCAAATGGAAGGGAGGACTGAAGCTTTCTTT,CASSQMEGRTEAFF
TRBV5-4,-,-,TRBJ1-1,TGTGCCAGCAGCTCTCGACAGTTACCAAGGAACACTGAAGCTTTCTTT,CASSSRQLPRNTEAFF
TRBV28,-,TRBD1,TRBJ1-2,TGTGCCAGCAGTTTAAGGGGGCACAATGGCTACACCTTC,CASSLRGHNGYTF
TRBV5-1,-,-,TRBJ2-3,TGCGCCAGCAGCTTGGTTACTCGGCCGGAACGAGGCACAGATACGCAGTATTTT,CASSLVTRPERGTDTQYF
TRBV6-1,few,-,TRBJ1-1,TGTGCCAGCAGTGAAGGGTGGACTGAAGCTTTCTTT,CASSEGWTEAFF
TRBV14,-,TRBD1,TRBJ2-2,TGTGCCAGCAGCCATTGGACAGGGAAAGGCACCGGGGAGCTGTTTTTT,CASSHWTGKGTGELFF
TRBV19,-,TRBD2,TRBJ2-2,TGTGCCAGTAGCCGCGGGAGATTTGGCGGGGAGCTGTTTTTT,CASSRGRFGGELFF
TRBV14,-,-,TRBJ2-2,TGTGCCAGCAGCCAACCTGTGGGGGACACCGGGGAGCTGTTTTTT,CASSQPVGDTGELFF
TRBV18,-,-,TRBJ1-2,TGTGCCAGCTCACCAGGGCGGAGCCTTAACTATGGCTACACCTTC,CASSPGRSLNYGYTF
TRBV10-3,-,TRBD2,TRBJ2-1,TGTGCCATCACCACAGGCCGGGGTAGCGGGAGTCCTAATGAGCAGTTCTTC,CAITTGRGSGSPNEQFF
TRBV7-6,-,-,TRBJ2-3,TGTGCCAGCAGCCCCGGGGCTACCCGAGATACGCAGTATTTT,CASSPGATRDTQYF
TRBV5-6,-,-,TRBJ1-2,TGTGCCAGCATCCACTGGGCCCAAGGGGGCTACACCTTC,CASIHWAQGGYTF
TRBV2,-,-,TRBJ1-2,TGTGTCAGCAGGCAGGGGCCCTATGGCTACACCTTC,CVSRQGPYGYTF
TRBV28,-,TRBD1,TRBJ1-6,TGTGCCAGCAGTTTGGGACAGGGGAATTCACCCCTCCACTTT,CASSLGQGNSPLHF
TRBV13,-,-,TRBJ1-1,TGTGCCAGCAGCTTAGGCCCTCAGACTTTCTTT,CASSLGPQTFF
TRBV6-6,-,TRBD1,TRBJ1-3,TGTGCCAGCAGTCCACCCCCCGGGACAGTGTTTGGAAACACCATATATTTT,CASSPPPGTVFGNTIYF
TRBV5-8,-,-,TRBJ2-5,TGTGCCAGCAGCTTGTTAACAGGGCTGGAAGAGACCCAGTACTTC,CASSLLTGLEETQYF
TRBV2,-,-,TRBJ2-1,TGTGCCAGCAGGATAAGCTCCTACAATGAGCAGTTCTTC,CASRISSYNEQFF
TRBV9,-,-,TRBJ2-5,TGTGCCAGCAGCGTAGGTTTAAAGGAACAAGAGACCCAGTACTTC,CASSVGLKEQETQYF